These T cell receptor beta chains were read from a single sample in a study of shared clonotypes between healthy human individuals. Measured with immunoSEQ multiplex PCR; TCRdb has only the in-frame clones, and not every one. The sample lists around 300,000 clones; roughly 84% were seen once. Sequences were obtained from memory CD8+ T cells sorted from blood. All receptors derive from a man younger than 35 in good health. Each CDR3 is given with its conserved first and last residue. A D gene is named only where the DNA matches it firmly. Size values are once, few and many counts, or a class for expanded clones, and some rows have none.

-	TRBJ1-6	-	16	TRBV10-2	CASSTGWGSYNSPLHF	TGCGCCAGCAGCACAGGGTGGGGCTCCTATAATTCACCCCTCCACTTT
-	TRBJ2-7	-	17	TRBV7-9	CASSLALGGSSAYEQYF	TGTGCCAGCAGCTTAGCTTTAGGAGGCTCGAGCGCCTACGAGCAGTACTTC
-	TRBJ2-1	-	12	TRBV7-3	CASSLTGSEQFF	TGTGCCAGCAGCTTAACCGGGAGTGAGCAGTTCTTC
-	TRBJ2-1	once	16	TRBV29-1	CSVDAVERAGDNEQFF	TGCAGCGTTGACGCGGTCGAGCGGGCTGGGGACAATGAGCAGTTCTTC
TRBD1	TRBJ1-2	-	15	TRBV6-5	CASSFSLDRNYGYTF	TGTGCCAGCAGTTTCAGCTTGGACAGGAACTATGGCTACACCTTC
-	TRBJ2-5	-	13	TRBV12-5	CASGLRVGETQYF	TGTGCTAGTGGTTTGAGGGTCGGGGAGACCCAGTACTTC
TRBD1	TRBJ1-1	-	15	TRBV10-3	CAISARQGRTSEAFF	TGTGCCATCAGTGCCCGACAGGGCCGAACCTCTGAAGCTTTCTTT
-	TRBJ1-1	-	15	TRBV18	CASSPTVGEFAEAFF	TGTGCCAGCTCACCGACCGTGGGGGAATTCGCTGAAGCTTTCTTT
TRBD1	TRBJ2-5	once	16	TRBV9	CASSAGAGGGPETQYF	TGTGCCAGCAGCGCTGGCGCAGGGGGCGGCCCGGAGACCCAGTACTTC
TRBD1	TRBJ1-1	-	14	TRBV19	CASSLRDRGLEAFF	TGTGCCAGTAGTCTCCGGGACAGGGGCCTTGAAGCTTTCTTT
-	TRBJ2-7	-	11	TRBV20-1	CSARSGYEQYF	TGCAGTGCTCGTTCGGGGTACGAGCAGTACTTC
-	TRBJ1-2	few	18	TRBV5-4	CASSSSGTSRLANYGYTF	TGTGCCAGCAGCTCATCCGGGACATCGCGTTTAGCTAACTATGGCTACACCTTC
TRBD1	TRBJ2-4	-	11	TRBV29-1	CSVTRQGRHYF	TGCAGCGTTACCCGACAGGGGAGACACTACTTC
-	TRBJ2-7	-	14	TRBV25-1	CASSEVDRTYEQYF	TGTGCCAGCAGTGAAGTCGACCGAACCTACGAGCAGTACTTC
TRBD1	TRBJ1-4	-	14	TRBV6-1	CASRDREIGEKLFF	TGTGCCAGCAGGGACAGGGAGATCGGTGAAAAACTGTTTTTT
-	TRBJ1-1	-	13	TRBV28	CASSFRVGTEAFF	TGTGCCAGCAGTTTCAGGGTTGGGACTGAAGCTTTCTTT
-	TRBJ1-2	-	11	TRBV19	CASSDRYHPLF	TGTGCCAGTAGTGACAGGTATCACCCTCTCTTC
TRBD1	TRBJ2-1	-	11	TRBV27	CASSPGGEQFF	TGTGCCAGCAGTCCAGGGGGTGAGCAGTTCTTC
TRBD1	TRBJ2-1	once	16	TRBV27	CASSWSTGVTYNEQFF	TGTGCCAGCAGTTGGTCGACAGGGGTAACCTACAATGAGCAGTTCTTC
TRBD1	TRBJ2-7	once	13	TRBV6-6	CASSYDRGHEQYF	TGTGCCAGCAGCTACGACAGGGGCCACGAGCAGTACTTC
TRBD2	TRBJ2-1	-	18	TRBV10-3	CAISESDPAASGEGEQFF	TGTGCCATCAGTGAGTCTGACCCCGCGGCTAGCGGGGAAGGTGAGCAGTTCTTC
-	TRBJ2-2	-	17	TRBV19	CASSIITPRVNTGELFF	TGTGCCAGTAGTATCATCACGCCCCGAGTGAACACCGGGGAGCTGTTTTTT
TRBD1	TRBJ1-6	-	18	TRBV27	CASSLLARGLSYNSPLHF	TGTGCCAGCAGTTTACTGGCGAGGGGGCTCTCCTATAATTCACCCCTCCACTTT
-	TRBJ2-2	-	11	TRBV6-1	CASKNAGELFF	TGTGCCAGCAAAAACGCCGGGGAGCTGTTTTTT
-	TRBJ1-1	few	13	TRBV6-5	CASSLREGTEAFF	TGTGCCAGCAGTCTGAGGGAGGGCACTGAAGCTTTCTTT
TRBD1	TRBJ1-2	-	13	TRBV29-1	CSAPGQGNYGYTF	TGCAGCGCGCCGGGACAGGGCAACTATGGCTACACCTTC
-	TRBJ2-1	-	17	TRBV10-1	CASSESPWQGRLVEQFF	TGCGCCAGCAGTGAGTCCCCGTGGCAGGGGAGGTTGGTTGAGCAGTTCTTC
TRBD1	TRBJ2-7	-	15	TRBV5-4	CASRMSGTGVGEQYF	TGTGCCAGCAGGATGTCCGGGACAGGGGTCGGCGAGCAGTACTTC
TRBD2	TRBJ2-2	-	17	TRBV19	CASSSLLAGVYTGELFF	TGTGCCAGTAGTAGTTTGCTAGCGGGAGTATACACCGGGGAGCTGTTTTTT
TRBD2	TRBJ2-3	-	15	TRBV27	CASSPMAGAVDTQYF	TGTGCCAGCAGCCCAATGGCGGGAGCCGTAGATACGCAGTATTTT
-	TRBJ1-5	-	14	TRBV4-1	CASSQVPGHQPQHF	TGCGCCAGCAGCCAAGTTCCAGGCCATCAGCCCCAGCATTTT
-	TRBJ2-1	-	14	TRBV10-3	CATFSGFSYNEQFF	TGTGCCACCTTCTCAGGGTTTTCCTACAATGAGCAGTTCTTC
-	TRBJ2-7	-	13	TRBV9	CASSVRDDYEQYF	TGTGCCAGCAGCGTCAGGGATGACTACGAGCAGTACTTC
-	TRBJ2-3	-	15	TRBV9	CASSVGVFGTDTQYF	TGTGCCAGCAGCGTAGGTGTTTTTGGCACAGATACGCAGTATTTT
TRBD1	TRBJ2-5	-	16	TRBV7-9	CASSLARTGPQETQYF	TGTGCCAGCAGCTTAGCTCGGACAGGGCCACAAGAGACCCAGTACTTC
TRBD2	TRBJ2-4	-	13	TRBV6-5	CASSYREGNIQYF	TGTGCCAGCAGTTATAGGGAGGGAAACATTCAGTACTTC
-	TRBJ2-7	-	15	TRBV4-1	CASSQETTLKYEQYF	TGCGCCAGCAGCCAAGAGACTACCCTTAAGTACGAGCAGTACTTC
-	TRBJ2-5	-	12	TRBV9	CASSVNQETQYF	TGTGCCAGCAGCGTGAATCAAGAGACCCAGTACTTC